The 21 T cell receptor beta chains in this list originate from one sample, sequenced in a study of human T cells and chemical hapten exposure. Documented time point: patch test 1, 2 weeks after DPC sensitization. Treatment defined: therapeutic diphenylcyclopropenone sensitization with weekly scalp DPC. Each CDR3 protein gets one entry after TCRdb re-called the RACE reads with MiXCR. Here the sample spans about 120,000 distinct CDR3 sequences, 9% to 14% being singletons. The sequencing used whole blood, collected in connection with sensitization to the hapten diphenylcyclopropenone (DPC). These receptors came from a woman aged 45-65 years with alopecia areata. Some clones in this sample may be carry-over from other donors' samples.

This clonotype occurred a few times. This chain joins TRBV3-1 and TRBJ1-4; D gene unclear. V was pared by 0 bases and J by 7 bases, with 12 bases between. The germline V gene encodes CDR1 LGHDT and CDR2 YNNKEL (reference sequence). The CDR3 is 15 residues long. The DNA for the CDR3 is TGTGCCAGCAGCCAAGATTCCACGCCCGGTGAAAAACTGTTTTTT. It is translated as CASSQDSTPGEKLFF.

This clonotype was seen only a few times. V gene TRBV12-3 or TRBV12-4 combines with J gene TRBJ2-7; 10 positions match TRBD1. The trim removed 5 bases at V and 2 bases at J, leaving 9 bases unmatched. The CDR3 spans 16 residues. CDR3 region: CASSRQGAKRTYEQYF. The CDR3 DNA reads TGTGCCAGCAGTCGACAGGGGGCGAAAAGAACCTACGAGCAGTACTTC.

This clonotype occurred a few times. The chain combines TRBV29-1 with TRBJ2-3; D is possibly TRBD1 (6 bases). The germline V gene encodes CDR1 SQVTM and CDR2 ANQGSEA. V lost 3 bases to trimming and J lost 3 bases, with 10 bases between them. This CDR3 region has 13 residues. The CDR3, as DNA: TGCAGCGTTGACAGGGGAAATACAGATACGCAGTATTTT. Its translation: CSVDRGNTDTQYF.

This sequence joins TRBV7-9 and TRBJ2-1, with 7 bases matching TRBD1. Germline trimming cut 1 base from V and 13 bases from J; bases unmatched to any gene: 4. This CDR3 has 12 residues. The V gene's germline CDR1 is SEHNR and CDR2 FQNEAQ (reference sequence). The DNA for the CDR3 is TGTGCCAGCAGCTTAGAGGACAGGACCCAGTTCTTC. It translates to CASSLEDRTQFF. The full variable domain, completed using reference TRBV7-9 and TRBJ2-1, is DTGVSQNPRHKITKRGQNVTFRCDPISEHNRLYWYRQTLGQGPEFLTYFQNEAQLEKSRLLSDRFSAERPKGSFSTLEIQRTEQGDSAMYLCASSLEDRTQFFGPGTRLTVL.

The V call is TRBV28, the J call TRBJ1-2; D call uncertain. The germline CDR1 and CDR2 sequences are MDHEN and SYDVKM. V was cut by 2 bases and J by 8 bases, with 12 bases left in between. The CDR3 spans 13 residues. CDR3 DNA: TGTGCCAGCAGTTTAATGTTAAGGCAAGGCTACACCTTC. It translates to CASSLMLRQGYTF.

This chain connects TRBV10-1 to TRBJ2-2; no clear D gene. V lost 8 bases and J lost 3, with 10 bases in between. Germline V gene sequence: CDR1 WNHNN, CDR2 SYGVQD (reference sequence). The CDR3 is 13 amino acids. The CDR3 here is CASSLVYTGELFF. As DNA, the CDR3 is TGCGCCAGCTCGTTAGTCTACACCGGGGAGCTGTTTTTT.

This clonotype has a count of ten or more. This chain joins TRBV12-3 or TRBV12-4 and TRBJ2-7; TRBD2 aligns across 7 bases. This CDR3 has 11 amino acids. Trimming removed 8 bases from V and 4 bases from J; junction bases left unmatched: 2. The CDR3: CASGGGYEQYF. In DNA, the CDR3 is TGTGCCAGCGGGGGAGGGTACGAGCAGTACTTC.

This clonotype was found many times. V usage is TRBV7-2 and J usage is TRBJ2-2; 7 bases agree with TRBD2. This CDR3 is 14 amino acids long. The trim removed 3 bases at V and 3 bases at J, leaving 1 base unmatched. In germline, CDR1 is SGHTA, CDR2 FQGNSA. CDR3 residues: CASSFSGYTGELFF. The CDR3 coding sequence is TGTGCCAGCAGCTTTAGCGGGTACACCGGGGAGCTGTTTTTT.

The gene calls are TRBV28 and TRBJ1-1; the D is unclear. The length of the CDR3 is 12 residues. Trimming removed 5 bases at V and 3 bases at J, with 7 bases between. CDR1 and CDR2 (germline): MDHEN, SYDVKM. The CDR3 DNA reads TGTGCCAGCAGTGCTCCATACACTGAAGCTTTCTTT. It specifies CASSAPYTEAFF.

The V gene is TRBV10-3, the J gene TRBJ2-7; no reliable D call. V dropped 0 bases and J dropped 4 bases, with 10 bases sitting between them. Looked up from germline, CDR1 is ENHRY and CDR2 is SYGVKD. CDR3 length: 14 residues. The CDR3 sequence: CAISESKEAYEQYF. CDR3 nucleotides: TGTGCCATCAGTGAGTCGAAGGAAGCGTACGAGCAGTACTTC.

This clonotype was detected many times. The genes are TRBV29-1 and TRBJ1-1, with TRBD1 matching 10 bases. Per the germline V gene, CDR1 is SQVTM and CDR2 is ANQGSEA. The CDR3 covers 12 residues. V was clipped by 6 bases and J by 7 bases; unmatched bases: 5. CDR3: CSVDRGPGEAFF. The CDR3 region has the DNA TGCAGCGTAGACAGGGGGCCGGGTGAAGCTTTCTTT.

The V call is TRBV20-1, the J call TRBJ1-4, with a tentative D call TRBD1 (6 bases). The CDR3 runs 15 residues. Per the germline V gene, CDR1 is DFQATT and CDR2 is SNEGSKA (reference sequence). Trimming removed 1 base at V and 8 bases at J, with 17 bases between. The CDR3 loop is CSARVFGGQEEKLFF. In nucleotides, the CDR3 is TGCAGTGCTAGAGTGTTTGGGGGGCAGGAGGAAAAACTGTTTTTT.

The CDR3 is CATPRYTGELFF. CDR3 bases: TGTGCCACCCCCCGGTACACCGGGGAGCTGTTTTTT. The chain uses TRBV6-1 and TRBJ2-2; no firm D call. In germline, CDR1 is MNHNS, CDR2 SASEGT. The CDR3 is made up of 12 amino acids. Trimming shortened V by 10 bases and J by 3 bases, and 9 bases separated the two germline ends.

This chain connects TRBV20-1 to TRBJ2-7; weak D call: TRBD2 (6 bases). The CDR3 extends over 13 amino acids. Looked up from germline, CDR1 is DFQATT and CDR2 is SNEGSKA (reference sequence). Trimming removed 6 bases from V and 3 bases from J, with 15 bases in between. For the CDR3, the DNA is TGCAGTGCGCGGACCGGGACTGACTACGAGCAGTACTTC. It is translated as CSARTGTDYEQYF.

This rearrangement joins TRBV4-2 to TRBJ1-1; no clear D. V was trimmed by 0 bases and J by 4 bases, leaving 6 bases between them. CDR1 LGHNA and CDR2 YNFKEQ come from the germline V gene. The CDR3 covers 13 residues. In DNA, the CDR3 is TGTGCCAGCAGCCAAGATAGACGCACTGAAGCTTTCTTT. Residues: CASSQDRRTEAFF.

At least ten counts were recorded for this clonotype. V is TRBV5-1 and J is TRBJ1-6; D unresolved. The V gene's germline CDR1 is SGHRS and CDR2 YFSETQ. The CDR3 has 14 amino acids. V lost 4 bases to trimming and J lost 7 bases, with 12 bases between them. DNA of the CDR3: TGCGCCAGCAGCCGAGCCCTAGGCAATTCACCCCTCCACTTT. Its protein product is CASSRALGNSPLHF.

This clonotype was picked up a small number of times. The CDR3, as DNA: TGTGCCAGCAGCGTGGGTCCTACTGAGCAGTTCTTC. Translated, it gives CASSVGPTEQFF. The V call is TRBV9, the J call TRBJ2-1, with D hard to call. V was cut by 2 bases and J by 9 bases, with 9 bases left in between. The germline V gene encodes CDR1 SGDLS and CDR2 YYNGEE. The length of the CDR3 is 12 residues. The full variable domain, its missing parts supplied by reference TRBV9 and TRBJ2-1, is DSGVTQTPKHLITATGQRVTLRCSPRSGDLSVYWYQQSLDQGLQFLIQYYNGEERAKGNILERFSAQQFPDLHSELNLSSLELGDSALYFCASSVGPTEQFFGPGTRLTVL.

This clonotype appeared a few times. The chain has TRBV28 and TRBJ1-3; no clear D. V was pared by 3 bases and J by 4 bases, with 13 bases between. CDR1 MDHEN and CDR2 SYDVKM come from the germline V gene. The CDR3 covers 15 residues. Here the CDR3 DNA reads TGTGCCAGCAGTTTGACGGGCCCGCCCGGAAACACCATATATTTT. This sequence encodes CASSLTGPPGNTIYF.

Notes on this clonotype: A much larger clone is a single base away; this may be a read error. The chain links TRBV5-1 to TRBJ2-2; possibly TRBD2 for D (6 bases). This CDR3 region has 15 residues. The V and J ends lost 3 bases and 5 bases respectively, with 14 bases between them. Germline V gene data show CDR1 as SGHRS and CDR2 as YFSETQ. In DNA, the CDR3 is TGCGCCAGCAGCTCGGGAGCGGTCGAAACCGGGGAGCTGTTTTTT. Residues: CASSSGAVETGELFF.

This clonotype came up a few times. This sequence joins TRBV5-1 and TRBJ2-2; no clear D gene. This CDR3 contains 16 residues. V lost 0 bases and J 1 base, leaving 10 bases between the germline ends. Germline values: CDR1 SGHRS, CDR2 YFSETQ. The CDR3 spells CASSLDGRLNTGELFF. Written as DNA, the CDR3 is TGCGCCAGCAGCTTGGATGGAAGACTGAACACCGGGGAGCTGTTTTTT.

The gene calls are TRBV19 and TRBJ2-6; 8 nucleotides match TRBD1. After removal of 10 bases from V and 3 bases from J, the junction contained 8 bases not matched to a gene. This CDR3 contains 15 residues. Per germline, CDR1 LNHDA and CDR2 SQIVND (reference sequence). CDR3 region: CATSPGGGGANVLTF. The DNA of the CDR3 is TGTGCCACCTCCCCAGGGGGCGGTGGGGCCAACGTCCTGACTTTC.